Frequency places the clone carrying this T cell receptor (beta chain) as medium-sized. Its antigen remains unidentified. This entry belongs to a study of T cell clusters in autoimmune cytopenias. Across the whole study: The median distinct TRB clonotype count was a few thousand per sample, from a median approximately 51,000 reads.

Notes on the study in general: Physiological T cell clusters of healthy donors were apparently absent in primary autoimmune cytopenia patients.

Multiplex touch-down PCR amplified TRB using TRB-A and TRB-B pools in one tube. From its re-call of the multiplex PCR reads, TCRdb lists each CDR3 protein once, without DNA. This repertoire includes several thousand distinct CDR3 sequences. TRB was amplified from 250 ng of peripheral blood genomic DNA per sample. The CDR3 is 15 amino acids. Germline assignment: CDR1 MNHNS and CDR2 SASEGT. This clonotype originated in a human donor with an autoimmune cytopenia or autoimmune hepatitis (not recorded which). Sequencing used peripheral blood. V gene TRBV6-1 combines with J gene TRBJ1-2. The CDR3 loop reads CASSEVGTSNYGYTF.